A selection of T cell receptor beta chains follows, all from one sample in a study of Graves' ophthalmopathy and Graves' hyperthyroidism. TCRdb fed the multiplex PCR reads into MiXCR, producing one record per CDR3 protein. The repertoire holds approximately 160,000 distinct CDR3 sequences, with 39% as singletons. The specimen sequenced was peripheral blood. The receptor set was obtained from a man aged 25-45 years with Graves' ophthalmopathy. Each CDR3 is given with its conserved first and last residue. A D gene is named only where the DNA matches it firmly. The size of a clone is reported for some rows only, either as once, few or many, or as a class for expanded clones.

>.|TRBV28|TRBJ2-7|many
CASNPLQATYEQYF
TGTGCCAGCAATCCCCTGCAGGCCACCTACGAGCAGTACTTC
>.|TRBV12-3/TRBV12-4|TRBJ2-6|many
CASRSWTATSSGANVLTF
TGTGCCAGCAGAAGCTGGACAGCTACCAGCTCTGGGGCCAACGTCCTGACTTTC
>.|TRBV28|TRBJ1-1|.
CAGGRAVNTEAFF
TGTGCCGGAGGACGGGCGGTGAACACTGAAGCTTTCTTT
>TRBD1|TRBV15|TRBJ1-2|.
CATWSTGGSYGYTF
TGTGCCACCTGGTCGACAGGGGGCTCCTATGGCTACACCTTC
>.|TRBV20-1|TRBJ2-7|.
CSARGWTEGYEQYF
TGCAGTGCCAGGGGATGGACAGAAGGCTACGAGCAGTACTTC
>TRBD2|TRBV6-4|TRBJ2-7|.
CASSDLAGDLYDEQYF
TGTGCCAGCAGTGACTTAGCGGGAGACCTTTATGACGAGCAGTACTTC
>TRBD2|TRBV20-1|TRBJ2-5|many
CSARGLAEETQYF
TGCAGTGCTAGAGGTCTAGCGGAAGAGACCCAGTACTTC
>.|TRBV30|TRBJ1-1|many
CAWIRRTPLGAFF
TGTGCCTGGATTAGGAGGACACCCCTAGGAGCTTTCTTT
>.|TRBV19|TRBJ1-5|many
CASIGGSGARNQPQHF
TGTGCCAGTATAGGGGGGTCGGGGGCACGAAATCAGCCCCAGCATTTT
>.|TRBV28|TRBJ1-5|.
CASSLMIGDNQPQHF
TGTGCCAGCAGTTTAATGATCGGAGACAATCAGCCCCAGCATTTT
>TRBD1|TRBV29-1|TRBJ1-2|many
CSVDRDRVNYGYTF
TGCAGCGTTGACCGAGACAGGGTTAACTATGGCTACACCTTC
>TRBD1|TRBV12-3/TRBV12-4|TRBJ2-5|many
CASRTGGVQETQYF
TGTGCCAGCCGGACAGGAGGCGTACAAGAGACCCAGTACTTC
>.|TRBV27|TRBJ2-2|many
CASSPISNTGELFF
TGTGCCAGCAGCCCAATCTCGAACACCGGGGAGCTGTTTTTT
>.|TRBV7-9|TRBJ1-2|many
CASSPRPSVRAIGYTF
TGTGCCAGCAGCCCCCGGCCCAGCGTGAGGGCTATTGGCTACACCTTC
>TRBD2|TRBV6-4|TRBJ2-5|many
CASSLRLAGGRLGETQYF
TGTGCCAGCAGCCTACGACTAGCGGGCGGCCGCTTGGGAGAGACCCAGTACTTC
>TRBD1|TRBV12-3/TRBV12-4|TRBJ2-2|many
CASSQDRATGELFF
TGTGCCAGCAGTCAGGACAGGGCGACCGGGGAGCTGTTTTTT
>.|TRBV19|TRBJ1-1|many
CASSIGKLNTEAFF
TGTGCCAGTAGTATTGGGAAATTGAACACTGAAGCTTTCTTT
>TRBD1|TRBV7-9|TRBJ2-5|.
CASSLGGDSAQETQYF
TGTGCCAGCAGCTTAGGAGGGGACAGCGCCCAAGAGACCCAGTACTTC
>.|TRBV6-2/TRBV6-3|TRBJ2-6|.
CASLGWVGANVLTF
TGTGCCAGCCTTGGTTGGGTTGGGGCCAACGTCCTGACTTTC
>.|TRBV13|TRBJ1-2|many
CASSLGQTDWNYGYTF
TGTGCCAGCAGCTTAGGACAGACGGATTGGAACTATGGCTACACCTTC
>.|TRBV12-3/TRBV12-4|TRBJ1-2|once
CASSLGGGDVYGYTF
TGTGCCAGCAGTTTGGGCGGGGGGGATGTCTATGGCTACACCTTC
>TRBD1|TRBV5-1|TRBJ1-2|.
CASSSTRTGGMGGYTF
TGCGCCAGCAGCTCTACCAGGACAGGGGGCATGGGTGGCTACACCTTC
>.|TRBV28|TRBJ1-2|.
CASRTFSDRNYGYTF
TGTGCCAGCAGAACTTTCTCGGACAGAAACTATGGCTACACCTTC